The rows below give T cell receptor beta chains drawn from one sample of a study of blood T cell repertoires in COVID-19. The table came from immunoSEQ multiplex PCR; TCRdb's copy has only in-frame clones and leaves some out. Here the sample spans about 220,000 clones, more than 70% being singletons. The sequenced material came from peripheral blood. The origin of the receptors is a woman of 80 years or more with acute or convalescent COVID-19. CDR3s include the opening cysteine and the closing phenylalanine or tryptophan. A D gene is named only where the DNA matches it firmly. Clone size, where shown, is once, few, many, or a class for clones that have expanded.

j_call,clone_size,v_call,d_call,cdr3_aa,cdr3_nt
TRBJ2-1,.,TRBV7-3,.,CASQLPGVDEQFF,TGTGCCAGCCAACTCCCAGGGGTGGATGAGCAGTTCTTC
TRBJ2-5,once,TRBV6-5,TRBD2,CASRLAGAQETQYF,TGTGCCAGCCGACTAGCGGGGGCCCAAGAGACCCAGTACTTC
TRBJ1-6,.,TRBV19,.,CASSLDGGSSYNSPLHF,TGTGCCAGTAGCCTGGACGGAGGGAGCTCCTATAATTCACCCCTCCACTTT
TRBJ1-4,.,TRBV7-2,TRBD1,CASSFGQASLEKLFF,TGTGCCAGCAGCTTTGGACAGGCCTCTCTTGAAAAACTGTTTTTT
TRBJ2-3,.,TRBV7-8,TRBD1,CASSTRDRGPDTQYF,TGTGCCAGCAGCACCCGGGACAGGGGGCCAGATACGCAGTATTTT
TRBJ1-2,.,TRBV5-6,TRBD1,CASSLAQGARGYTF,TGTGCCAGCAGCTTGGCGCAGGGGGCGCGCGGCTACACCTTC
TRBJ2-7,.,TRBV6-5,.,CASGERTSYEQYF,TGTGCCAGCGGGGAAAGGACAAGCTACGAGCAGTACTTC
TRBJ2-6,.,TRBV19,.,CASSINPGLSGANVLTF,TGTGCCAGTAGTATTAATCCAGGCCTCTCTGGGGCCAACGTCCTGACTTTC
TRBJ1-6,few,TRBV21-1,.,CASSKAPSIGESPLHF,TGTGCCAGCAGCAAAGCCCCCAGCATCGGGGAATCACCCCTCCACTTT
TRBJ2-2,.,TRBV28,.,CASRKPSGTTGELFF,TGTGCCAGCAGGAAACCATCCGGTACGACCGGGGAGCTGTTTTTT
TRBJ1-3,.,TRBV7-6,.,CASSLAALSGNTIYF,TGTGCCAGCAGCTTAGCAGCCCTCTCTGGAAACACCATATATTTT
TRBJ2-2,.,TRBV19,TRBD1,CASCRDRGANTGELFF,TGTGCCAGTTGCCGGGACAGGGGGGCGAACACCGGGGAGCTGTTTTTT
TRBJ1-3,.,TRBV13,TRBD1,CASSLDPGQGTGNTIYF,TGTGCCAGCAGCTTAGACCCGGGACAGGGGACAGGAAACACCATATATTTT
TRBJ1-1,.,TRBV5-4,TRBD1,CASSLTGGVNTEAFF,TGTGCCAGCAGCCTGACAGGGGGCGTGAACACTGAAGCTTTCTTT
TRBJ2-3,.,TRBV5-1,.,CASSLGLAGPDTQYF,TGCGCCAGCTCGCTAGGTCTAGCAGGCCCGGATACGCAGTATTTT
TRBJ2-1,.,TRBV4-2,.,CASSRGRTRAYNEQFF,TGTGCCAGCAGCCGCGGTCGGACACGGGCCTACAATGAGCAGTTCTTC
TRBJ1-4,.,TRBV5-1,TRBD1,CASSTGQVTTNEKLFF,TGCGCCAGCAGCACTGGACAGGTGACAACTAATGAAAAACTGTTTTTT
TRBJ2-7,.,TRBV6-5,.,CASSRRDEQYF,TGTGCCAGCAGTCGCAGGGACGAGCAGTACTTC
TRBJ2-5,.,TRBV7-2,TRBD2,CASSSPPRTSWQETQYF,TGTGCCAGCAGCTCCCCTCCCCGGACTAGCTGGCAAGAGACCCAGTACTTC
TRBJ1-5,.,TRBV28,.,CASRGTIGNQPQHF,TGTGCCAGCAGGGGGACTATCGGCAATCAGCCCCAGCATTTT
TRBJ2-7,.,TRBV24-1,TRBD1,CATSDQQGASPYYYSYEQYF,TGTGCCACCAGTGATCAGCAGGGGGCAAGCCCGTACTATTACTCCTACGAGCAGTACTTC
TRBJ2-3,.,TRBV18,TRBD2,CASSLLAGADTQYF,TGTGCCAGCTCACTTTTAGCGGGGGCAGATACGCAGTATTTT